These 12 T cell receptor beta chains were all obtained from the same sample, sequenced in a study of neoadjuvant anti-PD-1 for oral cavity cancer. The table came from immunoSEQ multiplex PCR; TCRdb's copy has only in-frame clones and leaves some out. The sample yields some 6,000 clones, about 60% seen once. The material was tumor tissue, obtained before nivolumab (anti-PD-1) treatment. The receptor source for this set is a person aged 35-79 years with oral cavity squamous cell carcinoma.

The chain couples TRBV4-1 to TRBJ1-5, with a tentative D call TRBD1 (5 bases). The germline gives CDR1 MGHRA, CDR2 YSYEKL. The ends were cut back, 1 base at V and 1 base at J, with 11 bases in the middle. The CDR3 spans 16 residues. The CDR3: CASSQGRPGSNQPQHF. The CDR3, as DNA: TGCGCCAGCAGCCAAGGTCGACCAGGGAGCAATCAGCCCCAGCATTTT.

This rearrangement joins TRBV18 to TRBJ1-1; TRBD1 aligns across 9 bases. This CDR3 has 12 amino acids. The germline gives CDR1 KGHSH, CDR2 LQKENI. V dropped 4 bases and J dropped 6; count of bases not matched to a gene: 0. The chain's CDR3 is CASSRDRAEAFF. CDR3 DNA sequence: TGTGCCAGCTCACGGGACAGGGCTGAAGCTTTCTTT.

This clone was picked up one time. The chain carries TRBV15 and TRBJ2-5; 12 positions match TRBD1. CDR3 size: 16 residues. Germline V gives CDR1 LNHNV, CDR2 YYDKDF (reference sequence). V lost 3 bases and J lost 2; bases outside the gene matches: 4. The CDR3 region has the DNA TGTGCCACCAGCAGGGGACAGGGGGCATATCAAGAGACCCAGTACTTC. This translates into CATSRGQGAYQETQYF. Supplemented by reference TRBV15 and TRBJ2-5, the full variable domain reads DAMVIQNPRYQVTQFGKPVTLSCSQTLNHNVMYWYQQKSSQAPKLLFHYYDKDFNNEADTPDNFQSRRPNTSFCFLDIRSPGLGDTAMYLCATSRGQGAYQETQYFGPGTRLLVL.

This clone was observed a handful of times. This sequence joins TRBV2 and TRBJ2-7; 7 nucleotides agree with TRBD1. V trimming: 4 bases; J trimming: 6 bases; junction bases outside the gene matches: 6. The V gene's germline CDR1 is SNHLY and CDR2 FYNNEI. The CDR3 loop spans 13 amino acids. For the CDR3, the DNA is TGTGCCAGCAGTGCTTGGACAGGAGCCGAGCAGTACTTC. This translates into CASSAWTGAEQYF.

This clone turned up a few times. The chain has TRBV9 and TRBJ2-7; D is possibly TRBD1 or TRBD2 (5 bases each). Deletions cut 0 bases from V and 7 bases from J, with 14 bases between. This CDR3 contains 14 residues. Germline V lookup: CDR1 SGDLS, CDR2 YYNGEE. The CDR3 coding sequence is TGTGCCAGCAGCGTAGAAGGGGAGTCGGGGGAGCAGTACTTC. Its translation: CASSVEGESGEQYF.

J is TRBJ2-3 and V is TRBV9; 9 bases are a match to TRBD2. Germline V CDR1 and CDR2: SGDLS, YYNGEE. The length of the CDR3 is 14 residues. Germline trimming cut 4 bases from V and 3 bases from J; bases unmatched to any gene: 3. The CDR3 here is CASSPGLATDTQYF. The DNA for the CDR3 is TGTGCCAGCAGCCCGGGACTAGCTACAGATACGCAGTATTTT.

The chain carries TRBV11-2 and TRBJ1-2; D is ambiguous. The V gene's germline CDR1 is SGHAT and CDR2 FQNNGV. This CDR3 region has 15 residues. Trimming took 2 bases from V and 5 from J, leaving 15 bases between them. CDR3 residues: CASSLSGELWYGYTF. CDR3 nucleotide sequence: TGTGCCAGCAGCTTAAGCGGGGAATTATGGTATGGCTACACCTTC. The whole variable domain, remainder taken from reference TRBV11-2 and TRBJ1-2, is EAGVAQSPRYKIIEKRQSVAFWCNPISGHATLYWYQQILGQGPKLLIQFQNNGVVDDSQLPKDRFSAERLKGVDSTLKIQPAKLEDSAVYLCASSLSGELWYGYTFGSGTRLTVV.

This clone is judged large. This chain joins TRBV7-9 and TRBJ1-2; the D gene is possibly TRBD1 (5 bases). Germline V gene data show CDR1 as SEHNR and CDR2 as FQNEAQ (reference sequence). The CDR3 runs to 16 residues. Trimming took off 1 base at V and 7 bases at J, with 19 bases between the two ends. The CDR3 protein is CASSLVLGTDAFGYTF. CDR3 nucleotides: TGTGCCAGCAGCTTAGTATTGGGGACGGACGCTTTTGGCTACACCTTC.

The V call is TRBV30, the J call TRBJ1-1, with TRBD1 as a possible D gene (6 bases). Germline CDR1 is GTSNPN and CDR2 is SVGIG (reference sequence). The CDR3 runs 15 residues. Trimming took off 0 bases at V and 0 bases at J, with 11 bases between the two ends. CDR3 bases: TGTGCCTGGAGTGTCGGGGGGCCGGTGAACACTGAAGCTTTCTTT. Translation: CAWSVGGPVNTEAFF.

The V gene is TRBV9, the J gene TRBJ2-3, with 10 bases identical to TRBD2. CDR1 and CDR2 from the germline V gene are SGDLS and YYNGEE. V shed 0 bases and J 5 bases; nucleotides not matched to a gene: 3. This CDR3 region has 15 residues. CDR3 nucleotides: TGTGCCAGCAGCGTAGATCTAGCGGGGGTAGATACGCAGTATTTT. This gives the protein CASSVDLAGVDTQYF.

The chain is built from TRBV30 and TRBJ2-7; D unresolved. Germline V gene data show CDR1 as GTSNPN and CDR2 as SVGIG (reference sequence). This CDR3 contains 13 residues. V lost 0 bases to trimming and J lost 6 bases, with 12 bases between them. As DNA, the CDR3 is TGTGCCTGGAGTGTAGACCCGGCTTTCGAGCAGTACTTC. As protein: CAWSVDPAFEQYF.

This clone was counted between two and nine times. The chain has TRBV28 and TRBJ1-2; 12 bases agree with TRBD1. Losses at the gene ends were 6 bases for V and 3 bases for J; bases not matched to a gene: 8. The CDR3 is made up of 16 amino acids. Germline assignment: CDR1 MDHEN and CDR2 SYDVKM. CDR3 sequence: CASSQAGTGGYYGYTF. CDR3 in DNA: TGTGCCAGCAGCCAAGCCGGGACAGGGGGCTACTATGGCTACACCTTC.